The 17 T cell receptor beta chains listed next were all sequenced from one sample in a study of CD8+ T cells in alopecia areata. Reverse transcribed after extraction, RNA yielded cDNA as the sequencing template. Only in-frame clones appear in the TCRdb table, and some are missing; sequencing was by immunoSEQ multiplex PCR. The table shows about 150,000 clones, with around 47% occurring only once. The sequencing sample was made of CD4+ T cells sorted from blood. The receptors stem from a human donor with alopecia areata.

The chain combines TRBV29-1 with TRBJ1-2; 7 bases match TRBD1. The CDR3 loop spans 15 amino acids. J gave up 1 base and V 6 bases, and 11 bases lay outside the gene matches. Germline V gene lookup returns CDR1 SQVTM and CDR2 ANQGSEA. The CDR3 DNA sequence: TGCAGCGTGCTGGAGGGGGCTAGAAATAACTATGGCTACACCTTC. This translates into CSVLEGARNNYGYTF.

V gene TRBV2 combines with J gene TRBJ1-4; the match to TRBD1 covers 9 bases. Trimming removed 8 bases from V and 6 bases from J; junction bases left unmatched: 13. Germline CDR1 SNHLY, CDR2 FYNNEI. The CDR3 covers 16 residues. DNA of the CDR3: TGTGCCAGCTCTCTTCGTGCGACAGGGGGAGATGAAAAACTGTTTTTT. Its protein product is CASSLRATGGDEKLFF.

CDR3 bases: TGCGCCAGCAGTCAATCCGCCGGGACAGGGGTCGGCAATGAGCAGTTCTTC. Encoded protein: CASSQSAGTGVGNEQFF. This chain links TRBV23-1 with TRBJ2-1; 10 bases match TRBD1. TRBV23-1 counts as an open reading frame of uncertain function. The CDR3 runs to 17 residues. V gave up 0 bases and J gave up 6 bases; unmatched junction bases: 8.

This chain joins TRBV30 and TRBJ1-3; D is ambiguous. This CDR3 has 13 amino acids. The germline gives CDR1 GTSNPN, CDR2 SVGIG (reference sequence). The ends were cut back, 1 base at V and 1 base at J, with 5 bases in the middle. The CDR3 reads CAWSGVSGNTIYF. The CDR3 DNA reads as TGTGCCTGGAGTGGGGTTTCTGGAAACACCATATATTTT.

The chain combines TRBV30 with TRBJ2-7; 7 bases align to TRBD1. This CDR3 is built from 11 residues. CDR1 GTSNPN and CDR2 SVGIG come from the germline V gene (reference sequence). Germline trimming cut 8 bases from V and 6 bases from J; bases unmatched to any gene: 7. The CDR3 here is CAGITGAEQYF. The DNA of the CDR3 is TGTGCCGGGATTACAGGGGCCGAGCAGTACTTC.

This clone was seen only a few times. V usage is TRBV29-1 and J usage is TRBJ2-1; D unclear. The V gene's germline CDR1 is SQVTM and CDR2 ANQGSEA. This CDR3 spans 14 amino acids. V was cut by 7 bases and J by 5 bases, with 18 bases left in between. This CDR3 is CSDLGSRLDNEQFF. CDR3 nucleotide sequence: TGCAGCGATCTGGGCTCACGCCTGGACAATGAGCAGTTCTTC.

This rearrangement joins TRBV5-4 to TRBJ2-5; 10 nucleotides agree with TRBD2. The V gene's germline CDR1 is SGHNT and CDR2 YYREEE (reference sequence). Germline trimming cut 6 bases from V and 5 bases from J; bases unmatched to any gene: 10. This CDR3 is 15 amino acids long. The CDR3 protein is CASNLRLAGDETQYF. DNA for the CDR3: TGTGCCAGCAACTTACGTCTAGCGGGAGATGAGACCCAGTACTTC.

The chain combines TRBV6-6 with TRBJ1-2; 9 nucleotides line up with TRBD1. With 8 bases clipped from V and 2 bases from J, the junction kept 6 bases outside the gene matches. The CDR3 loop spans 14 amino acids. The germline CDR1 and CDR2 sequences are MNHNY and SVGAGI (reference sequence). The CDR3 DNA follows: TGTGCCAGCCGCCGACAGGGGGACAACTATGGCTACACCTTC. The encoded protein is CASRRQGDNYGYTF.

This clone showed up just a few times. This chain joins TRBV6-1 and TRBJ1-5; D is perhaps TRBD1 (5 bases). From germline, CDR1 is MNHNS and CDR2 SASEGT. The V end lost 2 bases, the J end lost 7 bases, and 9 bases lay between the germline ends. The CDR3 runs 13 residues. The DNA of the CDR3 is TGTGCCAGCAGTGAACAGGGAGGGCAGCCCCAGCATTTT. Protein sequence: CASSEQGGQPQHF.

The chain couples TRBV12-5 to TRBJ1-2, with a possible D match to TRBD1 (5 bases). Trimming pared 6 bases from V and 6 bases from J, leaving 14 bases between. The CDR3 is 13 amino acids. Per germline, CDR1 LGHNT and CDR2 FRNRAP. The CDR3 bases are TGTGCTAGTGGCGGGACCTTTGAGAATGGCTACACCTTC. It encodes CASGGTFENGYTF.

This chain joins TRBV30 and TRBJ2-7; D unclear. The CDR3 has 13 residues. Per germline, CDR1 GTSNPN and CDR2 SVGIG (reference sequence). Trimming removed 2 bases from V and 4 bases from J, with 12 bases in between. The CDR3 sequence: CAWSQQSPYEQYF. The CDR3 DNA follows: TGTGCCTGGAGTCAACAGAGCCCATACGAGCAGTACTTC.

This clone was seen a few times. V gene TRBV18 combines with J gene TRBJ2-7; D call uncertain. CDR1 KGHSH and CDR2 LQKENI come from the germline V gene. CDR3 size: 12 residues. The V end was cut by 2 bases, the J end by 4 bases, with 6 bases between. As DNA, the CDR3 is TGTGCCAGCTCACCAGAGGCTTACGAGCAGTACTTC. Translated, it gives CASSPEAYEQYF.

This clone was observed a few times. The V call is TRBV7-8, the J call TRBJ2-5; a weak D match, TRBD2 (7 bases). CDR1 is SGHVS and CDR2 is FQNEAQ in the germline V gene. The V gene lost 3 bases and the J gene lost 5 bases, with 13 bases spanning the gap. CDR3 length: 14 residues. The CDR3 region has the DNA TGTGCCAGCAGCTTCCGGGGGGCAGGGGAGACCCAGTACTTC. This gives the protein CASSFRGAGETQYF.

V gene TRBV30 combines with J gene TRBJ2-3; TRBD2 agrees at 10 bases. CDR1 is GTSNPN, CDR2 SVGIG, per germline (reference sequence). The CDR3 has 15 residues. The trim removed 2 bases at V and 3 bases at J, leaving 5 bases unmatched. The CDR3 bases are TGTGCCTGGAGTATAGCGGGAGGAGGGACAGATACGCAGTATTTT. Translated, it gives CAWSIAGGGTDTQYF.

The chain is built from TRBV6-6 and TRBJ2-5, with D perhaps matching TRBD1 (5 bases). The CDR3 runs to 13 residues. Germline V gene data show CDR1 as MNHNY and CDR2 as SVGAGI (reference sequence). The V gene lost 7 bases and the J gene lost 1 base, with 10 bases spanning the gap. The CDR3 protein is CASNVQGQETQYF. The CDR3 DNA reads TGTGCCAGCAACGTTCAGGGCCAAGAGACCCAGTACTTC.

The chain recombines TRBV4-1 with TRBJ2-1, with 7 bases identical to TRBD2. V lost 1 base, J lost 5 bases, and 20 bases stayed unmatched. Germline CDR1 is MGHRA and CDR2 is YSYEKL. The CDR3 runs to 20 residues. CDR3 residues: CASSQVRGEGRKVHHNEQFF. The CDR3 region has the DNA TGCGCCAGCAGCCAAGTTCGGGGGGAGGGACGGAAAGTACACCACAATGAGCAGTTCTTC.

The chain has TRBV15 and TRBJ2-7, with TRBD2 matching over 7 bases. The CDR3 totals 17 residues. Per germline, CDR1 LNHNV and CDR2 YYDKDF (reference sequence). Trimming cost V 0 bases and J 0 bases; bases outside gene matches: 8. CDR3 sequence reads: CATSRDLGGSSSYEQYF. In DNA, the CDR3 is TGTGCCACCAGCAGAGATCTCGGCGGGAGCAGCTCCTACGAGCAGTACTTC.